Listed here are 25 T cell receptor beta chains from one sample, sequenced in a study of T cell responses to AZD1222 COVID-19 vaccine. Assay: immunoSEQ multiplex PCR; the TCRdb copy retains only in-frame clones and omits some. Of about 97,000 clones listed, approximately 90% are singletons. This material consisted of peripheral blood, taken on day 0 of AZD1222 vaccination. These receptors were taken from an adult in good health.

The chain links TRBV11-2 to TRBJ2-7; 7 bases agree with TRBD1. The CDR3 sequence is 15 residues long. Per germline, CDR1 SGHAT and CDR2 FQNNGV. V dropped 0 bases and J dropped 0; count of bases not matched to a gene: 2. The DNA for the CDR3 is TGTGCCAGCAGCTTAGAAGGGGGCTACTCCTACGAGCAGTACTTC. Amino acids: CASSLEGGYSYEQYF.

The gene calls are TRBV5-1 and TRBJ1-6, with a tentative D call TRBD1 (5 bases). The germline V gene encodes CDR1 SGHRS and CDR2 YFSETQ. Trimming took off 1 base at V and 15 bases at J, with 17 bases between the two ends. The CDR3 consists of 14 residues. The CDR3 sequence: CASSLPDPSQGLHF. The CDR3, as DNA: TGCGCCAGCAGCTTGCCCGACCCAAGTCAGGGCCTCCACTTT.

This chain links TRBV3-1 (or the pseudogene TRBV3-2) with TRBJ1-1; no definite D call. V dropped 0 bases and J dropped 1 base, with 6 bases sitting between them. This CDR3 region has 14 residues. The germline CDR1 and CDR2 sequences are LGHDT and YNNKEL (reference sequence). CDR3 nucleotide sequence: TGTGCCAGCAGCCAAGAACCTGCGAACACTGAAGCTTTCTTT. Protein product: CASSQEPANTEAFF.

The chain is built from TRBV7-2 and TRBJ1-4, with a tentative D call TRBD1 (6 bases). The CDR3 sequence is 16 residues long. Germline V CDR1 and CDR2: SGHTA, FQGNSA. The V gene lost 5 bases and the J gene lost 3 bases, with 16 bases spanning the gap. In DNA form, the CDR3 reads TGTGCCAGCAGCCCCTTCGGGCGGACAGCTAATGAAAAACTGTTTTTT. Amino acids: CASSPFGRTANEKLFF.

DNA of the CDR3: TGTGCCAGCAGCCCGATTAACACTGAAGCTTTCTTT. Protein: CASSPINTEAFF. V gene TRBV6-6 combines with J gene TRBJ1-1; D not certain. V lost 6 bases to trimming and J lost 2 bases, with 7 bases between them. This CDR3 is 12 amino acids long. CDR1 and CDR2 from the germline V gene are MNHNY and SVGAGI (reference sequence).

The rearrangement uses TRBV5-5 and TRBJ2-7; D gene unclear. CDR1 SGHKS and CDR2 YYEKEE come from the germline V gene (reference sequence). Trimming cost V 0 bases and J 7 bases, with 11 bases left between them. The CDR3 consists of 13 residues. CDR3 residues: CASSLAGQPEQYF. DNA of the CDR3: TGTGCCAGCAGCTTGGCTGGGCAGCCAGAGCAGTACTTC.

The chain employs TRBV6-2 or TRBV6-3 and TRBJ1-1; 8 nucleotides agree with TRBD1. The germline gives CDR1 MNHEY, CDR2 SVGEGT. CDR3 size: 13 residues. Germline trimming cut 6 bases from V and 7 bases from J; bases unmatched to any gene: 7. In DNA form, the CDR3 reads TGTGCCAGCAGCCTCGGGACAGGCCTTGAAGCTTTCTTT. As protein: CASSLGTGLEAFF.

V is TRBV7-2 and J is TRBJ2-3, with a weak D call TRBD2 (5 bases). V lost 1 base, J lost 3 bases, and 11 bases lay in between. The CDR3 extends over 15 amino acids. The germline V gene has CDR1 SGHTA and CDR2 FQGNSA. In DNA form, the CDR3 reads TGTGCCAGCAGCTTAGGTCTAGCTACGACAGATACGCAGTATTTT. Translated: CASSLGLATTDTQYF.

The V gene is TRBV7-9, the J gene TRBJ1-6; possibly TRBD1 for D (6 bases). V was pared by 1 base and J by 10 bases, with 11 bases between. In germline, CDR1 is SEHNR, CDR2 FQNEAQ (reference sequence). The CDR3 covers 14 residues. CDR3 loop: CASSLESGVSPLHF. The CDR3 coding sequence is TGTGCCAGCAGCTTAGAATCAGGGGTCTCACCCCTCCACTTT. Variable domain in full (rest from reference TRBV7-9 and TRBJ1-6): DTGVSQNPRHKITKRGQNVTFRCDPISEHNRLYWYRQTLGQGPEFLTYFQNEAQLEKSRLLSDRFSAERPKGSFSTLEIQRTEQGDSAMYLCASSLESGVSPLHFGNGTRLTVT.

The rearrangement links TRBV7-2 to TRBJ1-1, with D perhaps matching TRBD1 (5 bases). The V and J ends lost 5 bases and 5 bases respectively, with 12 bases between them. This CDR3 region has 13 residues. Germline-derived CDR1 and CDR2 are SGHTA and FQGNSA. CDR3 nucleotides: TGTGCCAGCAGCACATATCAGGGTACTGAAGCTTTCTTT. It codes for CASSTYQGTEAFF.

The V gene is TRBV11-2, the J gene TRBJ1-1; D remains unclear. Per the germline V gene, CDR1 is SGHAT and CDR2 is FQNNGV. Between the trimmed V and J ends, which lost 3 bases and 1 base, there was a span of 6 bases. This CDR3 comprises 13 residues. DNA of the CDR3: TGTGCCAGCAGCTTTCGTCAGAACACTGAAGCTTTCTTT. This codes for CASSFRQNTEAFF.

The V call is TRBV24-1, the J call TRBJ1-2, with TRBD1 matching 8 bases. The germline V gene encodes CDR1 KGHDR and CDR2 SFDVKD. Trimming cost V 3 bases and J 6 bases; bases outside gene matches: 5. CDR3 length: 14 amino acids. CDR3 amino acids: CATSDTDRGNGYTF. The CDR3 DNA is TGTGCCACCAGTGATACCGACAGGGGTAATGGCTACACCTTC.

V is TRBV6-7 and J is TRBJ2-5; no reliable D call. TRBV6-7 belongs to the ORF category, with a function that is uncertain. The CDR3 contains 15 residues. The ends were cut back, 0 bases at V and 1 base at J, with 9 bases in the middle. The CDR3 DNA reads as TGTGCCAGCAGTTACTCGCACTTTTCCCAAGAGACCCAGTACTTC. It encodes CASSYSHFSQETQYF.

The chain couples TRBV15 to TRBJ1-3, with D possibly TRBD1 on 5 matching bases. CDR1 is LNHNV and CDR2 is YYDKDF in the germline V gene (reference sequence). The CDR3 has 13 residues. Deletions cut 4 bases from V and 8 bases from J, with 12 bases between. CDR3 in DNA: TGTGCCACCAGCAAAGACAGAGCGGACACCATATATTTT. It encodes CATSKDRADTIYF.

The gene calls are TRBV9 and TRBJ2-2; 12 nucleotides agree with TRBD2. With V trimmed by 1 base and J by 8 bases, 6 bases remained unmatched. Germline V gives CDR1 SGDLS, CDR2 YYNGEE. There are 16 residues in the CDR3. CDR3 DNA sequence: TGTGCCAGCAGCGTAAGACTAGCGGGAGCCGGGGGGGAGCTGTTTTTT. This encodes CASSVRLAGAGGELFF. Using reference TRBV9 and TRBJ2-2 for the parts outside the CDR3, the full variable domain is DSGVTQTPKHLITATGQRVTLRCSPRSGDLSVYWYQQSLDQGLQFLIQYYNGEERAKGNILERFSAQQFPDLHSELNLSSLELGDSALYFCASSVRLAGAGGELFFGEGSRLTVL.

This clone was seen once. The CDR3 nucleotides are TGTGCCAGCTCACCAATTAATTCGGCAGGGGGCAGTGAAAAACTGTTTTTT. It yields the protein CASSPINSAGGSEKLFF. The chain couples TRBV18 to TRBJ1-4; 8 nucleotides match TRBD1. Germline V gene sequence: CDR1 KGHSH, CDR2 LQKENI. V was pared by 2 bases and J by 7 bases, with 12 bases of the junction left unmatched. The CDR3 contains 17 residues. The whole variable domain, remainder taken from reference TRBV18 and TRBJ1-4, is NAGVMQNPRHLVRRRGQEARLRCSPMKGHSHVYWYRQLPEEGLKFMVYLQKENIIDESGMPKERFSAEFPKEGPSILRIQQVVRGDSAAYFCASSPINSAGGSEKLFFGSGTQLSVL.

The rearrangement joins TRBV10-3 to TRBJ2-7; TRBD2 matches 12 bases. This CDR3 comprises 14 residues. With 5 bases clipped from V and 7 bases from J, the junction kept 6 bases outside the gene matches. Germline V gives CDR1 ENHRY, CDR2 SYGVKD. The CDR3 DNA is TGTGCCATCAGTAGGACTAGCGGGGTCTGGGAGCAGTACTTC. Translation: CAISRTSGVWEQYF.

The chain has TRBV2 and TRBJ1-1; no reliable D call. CDR1 is SNHLY and CDR2 is FYNNEI in the germline V gene. The CDR3 sequence is 13 residues long. Trimming took off 7 bases at V and 0 bases at J, with 9 bases between the two ends. The CDR3 reads CASTRELNTEAFF. The CDR3 nucleotides read TGTGCCAGCACGAGGGAGCTGAACACTGAAGCTTTCTTT.

There are a few counts of this clone. V usage is TRBV13 and J usage is TRBJ2-4; D possibly corresponds to TRBD2 (5 bases). The CDR3 contains 16 residues. Germline V gives CDR1 PRHDT, CDR2 FYEKMQ (reference sequence). V shed 5 bases and J shed 3 bases, with 17 bases lying between them. The chain's CDR3 is CASSAYQIRGKNIQYF. CDR3 bases: TGTGCCAGCAGCGCGTACCAGATTCGGGGCAAAAACATTCAGTACTTC. Based on the CDR3 plus reference TRBV13 and TRBJ2-4, the full variable domain is AAGVIQSPRHLIKEKRETATLKCYPIPRHDTVYWYQQGPGQDPQFLISFYEKMQSDKGSIPDRFSAQQFSDYHSELNMSSLELGDSALYFCASSAYQIRGKNIQYFGAGTRLSVL.

The chain has TRBV30 and TRBJ2-5; 8 positions agree with TRBD1. The CDR3 length is 12 residues. The V gene end was trimmed by 5 bases and the J gene end by 4 bases; junction bases not matched to a gene: 3. CDR1 and CDR2 (germline): GTSNPN, SVGIG (reference sequence). The CDR3 protein is CAWGQGRETQYF. The CDR3 nucleotides read TGTGCCTGGGGACAGGGAAGAGAGACCCAGTACTTC.

This clone was observed a single time. CDR3 residues: CASSPTLDDSQPQHF. DNA of the CDR3: TGCGCCAGCAGCCCAACACTCGACGACAGTCAGCCCCAGCATTTT. The chain is built from TRBV5-1 and TRBJ1-5, with D possibly matching TRBD1 (5 bases). Germline CDR1 SGHRS, CDR2 YFSETQ. V was cut by 4 bases and J by 6 bases, with 17 bases left in between. The CDR3 has 15 amino acids.

The rearrangement links TRBV6-2 or TRBV6-3 to TRBJ2-6, with D tentatively TRBD1 (6 bases). Germline loops: CDR1 MNHEY, CDR2 SVGEGT. The length of the CDR3 is 17 residues. The V end lost 6 bases, the J end lost 1 base, and 16 bases lay between the germline ends. DNA for the CDR3: TGTGCCAGCAGCCGGCTGGGGGCGATATCTGGGGCCAACGTCCTGACTTTC. Its protein product is CASSRLGAISGANVLTF.

The chain employs TRBV19 and TRBJ2-2; 10 bases agree with TRBD1. Germline V gene sequence: CDR1 LNHDA, CDR2 SQIVND (reference sequence). The CDR3 covers 15 residues. The V gene end was trimmed by 6 bases and the J gene end by 4 bases; junction bases not matched to a gene: 5. The CDR3 loop is CASSIRQGATGELFF. The CDR3 DNA reads TGTGCCAGTAGCATTCGACAGGGGGCCACCGGGGAGCTGTTTTTT. Full variable domain (outside the CDR3, taken from reference TRBV19 and TRBJ2-2): DGGITQSPKYLFRKEGQNVTLSCEQNLNHDAMYWYRQDPGQGLRLIYYSQIVNDFQKGDIAEGYSVSREKKESFPLTVTSAQKNPTAFYLCASSIRQGATGELFFGEGSRLTVL.

With regard to this clone: One end of the junction is discordant with germline, which a read error may explain. V is TRBV6-2 or TRBV6-3 and J is TRBJ2-4, with D perhaps given as TRBD1 or TRBD2 (5 bases each). From germline, CDR1 is MNHEY and CDR2 SVGEGT. CDR3 length: 15 residues. The DNA of the CDR3 is TGTGCCAGCAGTTATCGGGACGGTCCCCGGAATGATCTGCACTTC. Amino acid sequence: CASSYRDGPRNDLHF.

This clone showed up just once. The rearrangement links TRBV5-1 to TRBJ1-4; D uncertain. V lost 5 bases and J lost 7, with 6 bases in between. The CDR3 covers 11 residues. Germline-derived CDR1 and CDR2 are SGHRS and YFSETQ. The chain's CDR3 is CASRKTEKLFF. In nucleotides, the CDR3 is TGCGCCAGCAGGAAGACTGAAAAACTGTTTTTT.